The next 24 T cell receptor beta chains were all read from a single sample in a study of blood T cell repertoires in COVID-19. TCRdb's table, derived via immunoSEQ multiplex PCR, lists solely in-frame clones and lacks some. The top ten clones hold under 6% of a sample with 300,000 to 400,000 clones, about 90% of them seen once. The source material was PBMCs or T cells enriched from blood (not recorded which). The receptors shown here come from a man aged 25 to 40 who had recovered from COVID-19.

This chain links TRBV2 with TRBJ2-7; D ambiguous. Per the germline V gene, CDR1 is SNHLY and CDR2 is FYNNEI. The ends were cut back, 5 bases at V and 4 bases at J, with 6 bases in the middle. The CDR3 is made up of 11 amino acids. The CDR3 reads CASSSEYEQYF. CDR3 nucleotide sequence: TGTGCCAGCAGTTCAGAATACGAGCAGTACTTC.

This rearrangement joins TRBV10-3 to TRBJ2-5, with TRBD2 identical over 9 bases. V shed 5 bases and J 2 bases; nucleotides not matched to a gene: 3. This CDR3 has 14 residues. Per germline, CDR1 ENHRY and CDR2 SYGVKD. CDR3 nucleotide sequence: TGTGCCATCAGTCGAGCGGGGGGACAAGAGACCCAGTACTTC. Translated: CAISRAGGQETQYF.

The V and J genes are TRBV2 and TRBJ1-1, with TRBD1 identical over 7 bases. This CDR3 region has 13 residues. V dropped 6 bases and J dropped 6; count of bases not matched to a gene: 7. CDR1 and CDR2 from the germline V gene are SNHLY and FYNNEI. This chain's CDR3 is CASSAQGLAEAFF. The CDR3 DNA reads as TGTGCCAGCAGCGCACAGGGGTTGGCTGAAGCTTTCTTT.

Concerning this clone: Other DNA sequences from this sample encode an identical CDR3 as well. V gene TRBV19 combines with J gene TRBJ1-1; TRBD1 aligns across 8 bases. Looked up from germline, CDR1 is LNHDA and CDR2 is SQIVND (reference sequence). Trimming removed 2 bases from V and 2 bases from J; junction bases left unmatched: 1. This CDR3 region has 14 residues. CDR3 coding DNA: TGTGCCAGTAGTATACAGGGGGCCAACACTGAAGCTTTCTTT. Its translation: CASSIQGANTEAFF.

The chain employs TRBV7-3 and TRBJ1-6, with D tentatively TRBD1 (5 bases). In germline, CDR1 is SGHTA, CDR2 FQGTGA. V was shortened by 5 bases and J by 9 bases, with 17 bases between the two germline ends. The CDR3 covers 15 residues. The CDR3 DNA reads as TGTGCCAGCAGCCCAAATGGGGGGGGTCTTTCACCCCTCCACTTT. It translates to CASSPNGGGLSPLHF. The variable domain in full, with the rest retrieved from reference TRBV7-3 and TRBJ1-6, is GAGVSQTPSNKVTEKGKYVELRCDPISGHTALYWYRQSLGQGPEFLIYFQGTGAADDSGLPNDRFFAVRPEGSVSTLKIQRTERGDSAVYLCASSPNGGGLSPLHFGNGTRLTVT.

The V call is TRBV12-3 or TRBV12-4, the J call TRBJ1-3; D gene ambiguous. The CDR3 has 13 amino acids. V dropped 8 bases and J dropped 4 bases, with 12 bases sitting between them. CDR3 amino acids: CASLRPEGNTIYF. CDR3 DNA: TGTGCCAGCCTCCGGCCGGAGGGAAACACCATATATTTT.

The CDR3: CASSLSGSSYEQYF. CDR3 DNA: TGTGCCAGCAGCCTTTCGGGATCCTCCTACGAGCAGTACTTC. The gene calls are TRBV3-1 (or the pseudogene TRBV3-2) and TRBJ2-7; D may be TRBD2 (5 bases). V lost 4 bases and J lost 0, with 10 bases in between. The CDR3 consists of 14 residues. Germline loops: CDR1 LGHDT, CDR2 YNNKEL (reference sequence).

The rearrangement links TRBV5-1 to TRBJ1-3, with TRBD1 as a possible D gene (5 bases). This CDR3 region has 14 residues. The V and J ends lost 5 bases and 3 bases respectively, with 12 bases between them. The germline V gene encodes CDR1 SGHRS and CDR2 YFSETQ. The CDR3 here is CASSRQGDGNTIYF. For the CDR3, the DNA is TGCGCCAGCAGTCGCCAGGGCGATGGAAACACCATATATTTT.

This clone was recorded once. The V call is TRBV3-1 (or the pseudogene TRBV3-2), the J call TRBJ2-5; the D is unclear. The V end lost 4 bases, the J end lost 5 bases, and 8 bases lay between the germline ends. Germline CDR1 LGHDT, CDR2 YNNKEL (reference sequence). The CDR3 has 12 amino acids. The DNA for the CDR3 is TGTGCCAGCAGCCCTAAGAGGGAGACCCAGTACTTC. Translating it yields CASSPKRETQYF.

The chain recombines TRBV7-8 with TRBJ1-1, with D possibly matching TRBD1 (6 bases). The germline gives CDR1 SGHVS, CDR2 FQNEAQ. This CDR3 spans 13 amino acids. The germline V and J ends were trimmed by 3 bases and 5 bases, with 10 bases remaining between them. Written as DNA, the CDR3 is TGTGCCAGCAGCTTTGTCAGGGGTACTGAAGCTTTCTTT. As protein: CASSFVRGTEAFF.

This chain links TRBV19 with TRBJ1-6; D not certain. Per the germline V gene, CDR1 is LNHDA and CDR2 is SQIVND (reference sequence). V was trimmed by 10 bases and J by 8 bases, leaving 6 bases between them. This CDR3 region has 10 residues. CDR3 in amino acids: CATGDSPLHF. For the CDR3, the DNA is TGTGCCACGGGTGATTCACCCCTCCACTTT.

The V and J genes are TRBV4-1 and TRBJ2-7, with a possible D match to TRBD1 (6 bases). This CDR3 comprises 15 residues. The ends were cut back, 1 base at V and 3 bases at J, with 13 bases in the middle. CDR1 and CDR2 from the germline V gene are MGHRA and YSYEKL. The CDR3 coding sequence is TGCGCCAGCAGCCAAGGTTCAACAGGGAACTACGAGCAGTACTTC. Residues: CASSQGSTGNYEQYF.

In DNA, the CDR3 is TGTGCCAGCAGCTTAAGGATGGCAGGAGGTCGGCGAGAGACCCAGTACTTC. Amino acids: CASSLRMAGGRRETQYF. The J gene is TRBJ2-5, the V gene TRBV7-9; TRBD2 might be the D (5 bases). The CDR3 totals 17 residues. V gave up 2 bases and J gave up 4 bases, with 20 bases separating them. Germline-derived CDR1 and CDR2 are SEHNR and FQNEAQ (reference sequence).

The chain is built from TRBV5-1 and TRBJ1-2, with 9 bases that match TRBD1. The CDR3 runs to 16 residues. Germline CDR1 reads SGHRS; CDR2 reads YFSETQ. V lost 0 bases, J lost 4 bases, and 7 bases stayed unmatched. The CDR3 region has the DNA TGCGCCAGCAGCTTGGCAACCGGGACAGGGAGCTATGGCTACACCTTC. It specifies CASSLATGTGSYGYTF.

The chain is built from TRBV2 and TRBJ1-1, with 8 bases aligning to TRBD1. Trimming cost V 6 bases and J 4 bases; bases outside gene matches: 4. The germline gives CDR1 SNHLY, CDR2 FYNNEI. The CDR3 contains 13 residues. The CDR3, as DNA: TGTGCCAGCAGGATACAGGGGGGCACTGAAGCTTTCTTT. This codes for CASRIQGGTEAFF. The whole variable domain, filled in from reference TRBV2 and TRBJ1-1, reads EPEVTQTPSHQVTQMGQEVILRCVPISNHLYFYWYRQILGQKVEFLVSFYNNEISEKSEIFDDQFSVERPDGSNFTLKIRSTKLEDSAMYFCASRIQGGTEAFFGQGTRLTVV.

The rearrangement uses TRBV2 and TRBJ2-7; D is unresolved. In germline, CDR1 is SNHLY, CDR2 FYNNEI. The CDR3 loop spans 14 amino acids. V was clipped by 3 bases and J by 0 bases, with 9 bases between them. CDR3 coding DNA: TGTGCCAGCAGTGAGCAGGTCTTCTCCTACGAGCAGTACTTC. Residues: CASSEQVFSYEQYF. Full variable domain (rest looked up from reference TRBV2 and TRBJ2-7): EPEVTQTPSHQVTQMGQEVILRCVPISNHLYFYWYRQILGQKVEFLVSFYNNEISEKSEIFDDQFSVERPDGSNFTLKIRSTKLEDSAMYFCASSEQVFSYEQYFGPGTRLTVT.

This clone has a handful of counts. The gene calls are TRBV3-1 (or the pseudogene TRBV3-2) and TRBJ2-1, with D uncertain. Trimming shortened V by 1 base and J by 0 bases, and 7 bases separated the two germline ends. The CDR3 consists of 15 residues. Germline CDR1 reads LGHDT; CDR2 reads YNNKEL (reference sequence). CDR3 DNA: TGTGCCAGCAGCCAAGGTCCAGGCTCCTACAATGAGCAGTTCTTC. This sequence encodes CASSQGPGSYNEQFF.

The chain recombines TRBV5-1 with TRBJ2-3, with D possibly TRBD1 on 6 matching bases. From germline, CDR1 is SGHRS and CDR2 YFSETQ. This CDR3 region has 16 residues. Deletions cut 1 base from V and 1 base from J, with 13 bases between. CDR3: CASSLIVGGRTDTQYF. In DNA, the CDR3 is TGCGCCAGCAGCTTGATCGTAGGGGGTCGCACAGATACGCAGTATTTT.

DNA for the CDR3: TGTGCCAGCAGTGCCCACAGGGGTTCAACTAATGAAAAACTGTTTTTT. Its translation: CASSAHRGSTNEKLFF. The chain couples TRBV2 to TRBJ1-4; 7 bases are shared with TRBD1. In germline, CDR1 is SNHLY, CDR2 FYNNEI. The CDR3 extends over 16 amino acids. V shed 4 bases and J 0 bases; nucleotides not matched to a gene: 5. The variable domain in full, completed from reference TRBV2 and TRBJ1-4, reads EPEVTQTPSHQVTQMGQEVILRCVPISNHLYFYWYRQILGQKVEFLVSFYNNEISEKSEIFDDQFSVERPDGSNFTLKIRSTKLEDSAMYFCASSAHRGSTNEKLFFGSGTQLSVL.

The rearrangement joins TRBV27 to TRBJ2-7; no reliable D call. V was pared by 4 bases and J by 3 bases, with 10 bases between. CDR1 and CDR2 from the germline V gene are MNHEY and SMNVEV (reference sequence). The CDR3 consists of 13 residues. The CDR3 DNA is TGTGCCAGCAGTTGGCAGTTGAACTACGAGCAGTACTTC. It codes for CASSWQLNYEQYF.

The V and J genes are TRBV18 and TRBJ1-1; a possible D gene is TRBD1 (6 bases). Per germline, CDR1 KGHSH and CDR2 LQKENI. V was pared by 3 bases and J by 2 bases, with 10 bases between. The CDR3 runs 14 residues. CDR3 sequence reads: CASSPRDINTEAFF. The CDR3 DNA is TGTGCCAGCTCACCCAGGGACATTAACACTGAAGCTTTCTTT.

The chain links TRBV6-5 to TRBJ1-6, with 8 bases fitting TRBD1. From germline, CDR1 is MNHEY and CDR2 SVGAGI. The CDR3 has 14 amino acids. V lost 8 bases to trimming and J lost 6 bases; unmatched junction nucleotides: 6. The CDR3, as DNA: TGTGCCAGCGCCCTGACAGGGGTTAATTCACCCCTCCACTTT. The encoded protein is CASALTGVNSPLHF.

The rearrangement uses TRBV24-1 and TRBJ1-1; maybe TRBD1 (6 bases). The CDR3 sequence is 15 residues long. Germline V CDR1 and CDR2: KGHDR, SFDVKD. V lost 7 bases and J lost 4, with 18 bases in between. The CDR3 region has the DNA TGTGCCACCAGCATCCAGGGGTTCTTGGGCACTGAAGCTTTCTTT. Protein: CATSIQGFLGTEAFF.

The gene calls are TRBV9 and TRBJ1-2, with a possible D match to TRBD1 (5 bases). V lost 1 base, J lost 0 bases, and 10 bases lay in between. Germline lookup yields CDR1 SGDLS and CDR2 YYNGEE. This CDR3 contains 15 residues. In DNA, the CDR3 is TGTGCCAGCAGCGTATCAGGGAACGCTAACTATGGCTACACCTTC. It specifies CASSVSGNANYGYTF.